This T cell receptor beta chain was identified during a study of T-cell reconstitution after alpha-beta-depleted transplantation in children. Unique molecular identifiers were used to barcode this TCRbeta library. TCRdb independently ran MiXCR on the PCR reads; one entry per CDR3 protein. The sample has a few hundred thousand distinct CDR3 sequences; nearly 8% are singletons. Study-wide results and caveats: Expanded clones from the graft, numbering several hundred, reportedly supplied alpha-beta T cells about two months after transplant. T-cell counts and diversity were attributed mostly to newly produced T cells one year after transplant. It was surviving recipient T cells and thymic progenitors that gave some patients high TCRbeta diversity at day 60.

About this clonotype: Its specificity is not known.

Germline V CDR1 and CDR2: SNHLY, FYNNEI. The CDR3 is made up of 12 amino acids. V lost 8 bases to trimming and J lost 5 bases, with 10 bases between them. The chain has TRBV2 and TRBJ1-5; D gene ambiguous. The sequence came from a female patient aged 2 to 10 who had a stem cell transplant for Fanconi anemia, so the T cells may come from the graft donor. The sample was peripheral blood, taken 360 days after TCRalphabeta/CD19-depleted stem cell transplant. This CDR3 is CASVGLDQPQHF. The CDR3 DNA follows: TGTGCCAGCGTAGGGCTTGATCAGCCCCAGCATTTT.